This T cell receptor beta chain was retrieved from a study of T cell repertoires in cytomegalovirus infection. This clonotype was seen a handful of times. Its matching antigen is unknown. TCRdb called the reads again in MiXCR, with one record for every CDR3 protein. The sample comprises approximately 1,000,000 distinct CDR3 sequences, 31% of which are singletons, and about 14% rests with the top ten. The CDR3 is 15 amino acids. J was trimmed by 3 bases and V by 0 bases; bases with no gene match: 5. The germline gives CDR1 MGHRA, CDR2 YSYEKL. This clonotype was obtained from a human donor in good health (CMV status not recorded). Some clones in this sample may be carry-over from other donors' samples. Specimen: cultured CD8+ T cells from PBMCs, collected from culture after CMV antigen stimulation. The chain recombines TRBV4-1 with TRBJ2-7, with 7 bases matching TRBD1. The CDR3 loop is CASSQEGRGFYEQYF. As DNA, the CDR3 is TGCGCCAGCAGCCAAGAAGGCAGGGGGTTCTACGAGCAGTACTTC.